The source of this T cell receptor (beta chain) is a study of identical twins. TCRdb analysed the 5' RACE reads with MiXCR anew, one entry per CDR3 protein. Of more than 1.5 million distinct CDR3 sequences listed, roughly 35% are singletons. In its sample, this clonotype was seen a few times. Germline CDR1 and CDR2: SQVTM and ANQGSEA. J lost 11 bases, V lost 7 bases, and 14 bases had no gene match. CDR3 length: 13 residues. Sequenced sample: cord blood. This receptor was identified in a newborn girl in good health. The V and J genes are TRBV29-1 and TRBJ2-5, with 9 nucleotides matching TRBD1. The CDR3 here is CSAHRGRDNEQYF. The CDR3 DNA reads as TGCAGCGCGCACAGGGGGCGAGACAATGAGCAGTACTTC.